This TCR beta chain was captured by sequencing in a study of blood T cell repertoires in COVID-19. Study-level information: COVID-19 samples, acute and convalescent, were from the United States, Italy and Spain. T cells, B-cell-depleted T cells, or PBMCs provided the cDNA or gDNA that served as material.

In the original workflow: Nucleated cell number was recorded as an estimate derived from reference gene primer amplification. Using immunoSEQ multiplex PCR, the repertoire was profiled, and TCRdb retains in-frame clones only, with some absent. V and J calls plus clone size are reproduced from that table; the DNA served to infer D and trimming. This sample has 150,000 to 200,000 clones, with roughly 87% found just once. Enrollment of patients from Seattle took place during active infection, with longitudinal follow-up. Trimming left V 4 bases short and J 6 bases short, with 14 bases between. The CDR3 is 13 residues long. Germline CDR1 is SGHNT and CDR2 is YYREEE (reference sequence).

The source material was peripheral blood. The receptor's source is a woman between 65 and 79 years old with COVID-19, enrolled during active disease. The chain employs TRBV5-4 and TRBJ2-7; possibly TRBD1 for D (6 bases). Here the CDR3 reads CASSKATGLEQYF. The CDR3 DNA follows: TGTGCCAGCAGCAAGGCCACAGGGCTCGAGCAGTACTTC.